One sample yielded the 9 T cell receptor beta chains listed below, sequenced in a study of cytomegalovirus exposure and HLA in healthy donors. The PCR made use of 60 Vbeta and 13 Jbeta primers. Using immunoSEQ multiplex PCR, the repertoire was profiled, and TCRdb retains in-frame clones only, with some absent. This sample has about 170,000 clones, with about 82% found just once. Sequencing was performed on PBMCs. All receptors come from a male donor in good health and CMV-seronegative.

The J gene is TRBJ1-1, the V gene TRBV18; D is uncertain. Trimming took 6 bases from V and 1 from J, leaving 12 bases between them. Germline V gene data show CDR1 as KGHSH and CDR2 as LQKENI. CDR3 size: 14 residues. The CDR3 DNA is TGTGCCAGCTCCCTAACAGCGGGGAACACTGAAGCTTTCTTT. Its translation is CASSLTAGNTEAFF.

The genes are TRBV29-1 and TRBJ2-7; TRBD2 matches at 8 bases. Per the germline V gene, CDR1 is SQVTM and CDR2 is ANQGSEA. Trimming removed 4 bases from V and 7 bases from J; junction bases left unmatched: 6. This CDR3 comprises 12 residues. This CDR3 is CSVALLAGEQYF. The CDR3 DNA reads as TGCAGCGTTGCCCTTCTAGCGGGTGAGCAGTACTTC.

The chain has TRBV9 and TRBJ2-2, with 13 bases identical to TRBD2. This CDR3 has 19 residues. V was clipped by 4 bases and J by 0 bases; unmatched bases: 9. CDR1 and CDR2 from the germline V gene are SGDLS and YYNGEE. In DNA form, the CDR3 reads TGTGCCAGCAGCCTATGGACTAGCGGGAGCTCTACGAACACCGGGGAGCTGTTTTTT. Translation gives CASSLWTSGSSTNTGELFF.

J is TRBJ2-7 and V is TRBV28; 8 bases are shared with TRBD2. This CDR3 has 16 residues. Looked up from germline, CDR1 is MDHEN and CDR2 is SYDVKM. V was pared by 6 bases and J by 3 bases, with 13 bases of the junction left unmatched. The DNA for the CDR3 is TGTGCCAGCAGCCTTTCGGGGGGGCGTAGTGGCTACGAGCAGTACTTC. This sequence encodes CASSLSGGRSGYEQYF.

The DNA for the CDR3 is TGTGCCAGCAGCCCGACGGGTCTGGAAAAACTGTTTTTT. Amino acids: CASSPTGLEKLFF. The chain couples TRBV7-9 to TRBJ1-4; D not certain. The V and J ends lost 5 bases and 8 bases respectively, with 12 bases between them. This CDR3 region has 13 residues. Germline V CDR1 and CDR2: SEHNR, FQNEAQ (reference sequence). Looking up the rest from reference TRBV7-9 and TRBJ1-4 gives the full variable domain: DTGVSQNPRHKITKRGQNVTFRCDPISEHNRLYWYRQTLGQGPEFLTYFQNEAQLEKSRLLSDRFSAERPKGSFSTLEIQRTEQGDSAMYLCASSPTGLEKLFFGSGTQLSVL.

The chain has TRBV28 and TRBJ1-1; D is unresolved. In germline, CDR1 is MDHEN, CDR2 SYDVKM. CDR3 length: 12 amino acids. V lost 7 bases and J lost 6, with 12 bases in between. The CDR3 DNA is TGTGCCAGCACCTCTGTTACACCTGAAGCTTTCTTT. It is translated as CASTSVTPEAFF.

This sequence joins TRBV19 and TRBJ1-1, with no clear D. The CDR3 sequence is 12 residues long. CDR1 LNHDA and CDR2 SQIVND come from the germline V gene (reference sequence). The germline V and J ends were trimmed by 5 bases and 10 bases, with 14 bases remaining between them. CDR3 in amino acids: CASSEALPPAFF. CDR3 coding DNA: TGTGCCAGTAGTGAAGCACTACCGCCAGCTTTCTTT.

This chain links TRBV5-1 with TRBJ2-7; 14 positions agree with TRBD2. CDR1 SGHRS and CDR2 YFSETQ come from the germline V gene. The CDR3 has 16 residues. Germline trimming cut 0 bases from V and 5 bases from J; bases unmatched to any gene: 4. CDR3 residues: CASSLAGLAGDHEQYF. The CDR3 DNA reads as TGCGCCAGCAGCTTGGCGGGACTAGCGGGAGACCACGAGCAGTACTTC.

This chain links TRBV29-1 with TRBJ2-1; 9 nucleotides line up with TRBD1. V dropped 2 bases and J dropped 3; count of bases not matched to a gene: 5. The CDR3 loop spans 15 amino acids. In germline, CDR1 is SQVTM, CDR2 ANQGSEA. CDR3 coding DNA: TGCAGCGTTGAACGAGGGACAGGGAGCTACAATGAGCAGTTCTTC. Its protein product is CSVERGTGSYNEQFF.